The following is a TCR beta chain sequence with its context. The antigen is not known. The data stem from a study of cytomegalovirus exposure and HLA in healthy donors. Study context: The platform used for the 110 or so validation repertoires matched that of the approximately 670 first-cohort repertoires, a later analysis reported. Study-level points and caveats: Cytomegalovirus-associated status was assigned to about 170 TCR beta chains. Many donors carried some public TCRs, although rarity characterized most TCR sequences.

Using immunoSEQ multiplex PCR, the repertoire was profiled, and TCRdb retains in-frame clones only, with some absent. The table lists 85,000 to 120,000 clones, about 85% of them singletons. The receptor's source is a young woman in good health and CMV-seropositive. The material sequenced was PBMCs.

The CDR3 is CASSDMRGANTGELFF. The CDR3, as DNA: TGTGCCAGCAGTGACATGCGGGGGGCCAACACCGGGGAGCTGTTTTTT. This chain uses TRBV2 with TRBJ2-2; 8 nucleotides agree with TRBD2. This CDR3 is 16 amino acids long. Unmatched junction bases numbered 5, after V lost 3 bases and J lost 2 bases. The V gene's germline CDR1 is SNHLY and CDR2 FYNNEI.